The entry that follows covers one TCR beta chain sequence. This entry comes from a study of long-term antiretroviral therapy in people with HIV. Study at large: By about a decade, the earliest samples predate the 2015 immediate-ART recommendation.

This CDR3 is built from 13 residues. Germline CDR1 KGHSH, CDR2 LQKENI. The V gene lost 4 bases and the J gene lost 4 bases, with 11 bases spanning the gap. At survey level, the immunoSEQ assay was run in its v3.0 version. Sequencing targeted roughly 35,000-50,000 T-cell genomes per sample. Sequencing used immunoSEQ multiplex PCR; TCRdb keeps in-frame clones, though not all of them. The sample contains almost 20,000 clones, 80% of which appear only once. Specimen: unsorted PBMCs, collected 0.2 years after starting antiretroviral therapy. This sequence joins TRBV18 and TRBJ2-7, with unresolved D. The clonotype was recovered from a woman in her forties with HIV. The chain's CDR3 is CASSHSDGYEQYF. The DNA for the CDR3 is TGTGCCAGCTCACATTCAGACGGGTACGAGCAGTACTTC.